This TCR beta chain originates from a study of shared clonotypes between healthy human individuals. On sorted subsets, replicate PCRs used 150 to 250 ng DNA, or 30,000 or so T cell genomes. Sequenced by immunoSEQ multiplex PCR; TCRdb stores in-frame clones only, minus some. The sample holds about 190,000 clones, approximately 61% seen once. The study, taken as a whole, reports: The generation probabilities recorded for non-shared clonotypes fell below those of clonotypes shared by all four donors. Donor scarcity curtailed the genetic and exposure-history diversity represented herein.

As concerns this clone: Its antigen is currently unknown.

This TCR was recovered from a man in his thirties or forties in good health. The sequenced sample consisted of memory CD4+ T cells sorted from blood. Subset of the sample: CD45RA-negative fraction.

The CDR3 region is CASSFNSHSPNIQYF. CDR3 nucleotides: TGTGCCAGCAGTTTTAACTCTCACTCACCAAACATTCAGTACTTC. The V gene is TRBV28, the J gene TRBJ2-4; D is undetermined. The germline V gene encodes CDR1 MDHEN and CDR2 SYDVKM. Between the trimmed V and J ends, which lost 3 bases and 6 bases, there was a span of 15 bases. The CDR3 spans 15 residues.